Sequencing of this TCR beta chain was carried out in a study of T cell repertoires in cytomegalovirus infection (dated by TCRdb to about 2019). Context from the whole study: Because public TCR beta signatures pointed to carriage of CMV infection together with the matching HLA type, the HLA type of each donor mattered for the analysis. Broad study findings and their caveats: The ex vivo response was dominated by HLA-C-restricted CMV-specific TCR beta clonotypes, which also provided the single most frequent clonotype in two of eight donors. In both this cohort and an independent cohort of approximately 350 donors, the cumulative frequency of public TCR beta family members distinguished carriers of CMV infection plus the relevant HLA type.

With regard to this clonotype: No antigen is known for it. Base qualities were left out, and no much larger clone turns up one base away.

From the cysteine up to the valine, the CDR3 has a length of 15 residues. Just CDR3 DNA is preserved here, 45 bases in frame from base 1. In the germline V gene (reference sequence), CDR1 corresponds to DFQATT and CDR2 to SNEGSKA. V lost 0 bases and J lost 3 bases, and the count of bases not matched to a germline gene is 8. Reads for this sample came from an Illumina HiSeq 1500. The public reads were quality trimmed at Q25 with fastp and then assembled into clones with MiXCR by TCRdb, keeping productive beta chains. Identical CDR3 proteins give one entry, which carries the most common genes and DNA. Across this sample there are hundreds of thousands of distinct CDR3 sequences, with roughly 26% seen only once. The ten largest clonotypes hold 8% of the sample.

The chain links TRBV20-1 with TRBJ2-7, with 7 bases aligning to TRBD1. The source is a human donor in good health (CMV status not recorded). Some clones in this sample may be carry-over from other donors' samples. The material sequenced was CD8+ T cells from PBMCs. The nucleotide sequence reads as follows: TGCAGTGCTAGAGATTTGCTAGGGGGCTACTACGAGCAGTACGTC. This encodes CSARDLLGGYYEQYV.